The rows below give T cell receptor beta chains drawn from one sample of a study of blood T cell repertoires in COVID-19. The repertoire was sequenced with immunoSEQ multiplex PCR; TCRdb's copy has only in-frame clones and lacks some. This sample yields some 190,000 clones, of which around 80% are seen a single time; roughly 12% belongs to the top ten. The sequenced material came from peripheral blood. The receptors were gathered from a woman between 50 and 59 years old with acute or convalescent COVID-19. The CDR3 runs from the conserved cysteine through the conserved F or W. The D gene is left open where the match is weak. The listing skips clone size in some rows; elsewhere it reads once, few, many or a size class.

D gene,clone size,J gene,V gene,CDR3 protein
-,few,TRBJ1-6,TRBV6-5,CASKFLSSYNSPLHF
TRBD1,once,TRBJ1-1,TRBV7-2,CASSLATGVGTEAFF
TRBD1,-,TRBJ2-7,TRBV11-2,CASSLSRTGHYEQYF
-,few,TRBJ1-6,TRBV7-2,CASRQGAGLFNSPLHF
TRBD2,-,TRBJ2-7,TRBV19,CASSHLPAGLNEQYF
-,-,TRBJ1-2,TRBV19,CASSIQDRSYGYTF
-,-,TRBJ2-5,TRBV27,CASSSLGAGKETQYF
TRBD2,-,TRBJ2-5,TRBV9,CASSNGLAGQETQYF
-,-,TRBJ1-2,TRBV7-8,CASSGQTGYNYGYTF
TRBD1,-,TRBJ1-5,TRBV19,CASSSGTGGTSGNQPQHF
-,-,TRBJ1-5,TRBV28,CASRLLGGIRQPQHF
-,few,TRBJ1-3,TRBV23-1,CASSQSLRNPGNTIYF
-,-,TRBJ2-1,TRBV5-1,CASSPGERNEQFF
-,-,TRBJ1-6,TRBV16,CASSVYGAGSPLHF
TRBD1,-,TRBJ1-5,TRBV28,CGATGGVQPQHF
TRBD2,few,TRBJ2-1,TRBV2,CASRNLAGNNEQFF
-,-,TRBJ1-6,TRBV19,CASSIISQVSLSSYNSPLHF
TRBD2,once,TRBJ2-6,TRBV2,CASSEWGGNQRANVLTF
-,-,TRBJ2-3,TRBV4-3,CASSRRDSSPTQYF
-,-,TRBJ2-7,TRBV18,CASSPPGGRGLREQYF
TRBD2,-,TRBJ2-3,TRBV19,CASRRAGETDTQYF
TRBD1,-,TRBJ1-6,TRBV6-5,CASSYDRTGSNSPLHF
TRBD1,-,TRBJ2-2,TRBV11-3,CASSSRTGANTGELFF
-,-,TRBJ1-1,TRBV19,CASSNFQGSGTEAFF
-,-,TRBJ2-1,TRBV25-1,CASSPITGDQFF
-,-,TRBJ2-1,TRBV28,CAIRRYNEQFF
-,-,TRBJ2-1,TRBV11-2,CASSTPSGGQFF
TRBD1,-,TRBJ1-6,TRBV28,CASSSPDRGASPLHF
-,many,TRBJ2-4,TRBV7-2,CASSLPGSNIQYF
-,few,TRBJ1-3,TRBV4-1,CASSQDFRGTGNTIYF
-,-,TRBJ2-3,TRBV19,CASSARTDHTDTQYF
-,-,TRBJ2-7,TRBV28,CASFVVGREQYF
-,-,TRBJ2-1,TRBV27,CASTMGQRGRGEQFF
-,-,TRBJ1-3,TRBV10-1,CASSEKRDVNSGNTIYF
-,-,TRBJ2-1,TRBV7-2,CASSPDMGAYNEQFF
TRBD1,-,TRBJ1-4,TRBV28,CASRGQGSGEKLFF
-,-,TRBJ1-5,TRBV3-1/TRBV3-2,CASSQAGVSNQPQHF
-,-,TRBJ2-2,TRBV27,CASRPLDGGKTGELFF
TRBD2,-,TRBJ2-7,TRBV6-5,CASTAGTTYEQYF
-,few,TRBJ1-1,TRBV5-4,CASTRGGTEAFF
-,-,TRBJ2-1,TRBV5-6,CASSSLGWGVGEQFF
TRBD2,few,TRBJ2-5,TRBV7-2,CASSFPLAGGETQYF
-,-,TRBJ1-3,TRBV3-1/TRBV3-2,CASSRASSGNTIYF
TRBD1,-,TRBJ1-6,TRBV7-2,CASSLDVQGAGSPLHF
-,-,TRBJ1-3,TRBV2,CASRDSSGNTIYF
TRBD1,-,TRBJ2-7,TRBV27,CASRRDRGLNRTFYEQYF
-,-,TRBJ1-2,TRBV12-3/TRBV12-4,CASSVDRLYGYTF
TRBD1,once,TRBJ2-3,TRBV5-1,CASSFSGTGELGDTQYF
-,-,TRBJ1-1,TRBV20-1,CSVSGNTEAFF
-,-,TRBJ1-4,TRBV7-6,CASSPGIGGENEKLFF
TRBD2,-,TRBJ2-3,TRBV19,CASSKGLALADTQYF
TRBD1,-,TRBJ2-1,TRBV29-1,CSVDQGATDEQFF
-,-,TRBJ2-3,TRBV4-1,CASSHRVTSTGVPDTQYF
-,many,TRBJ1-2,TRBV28,CASSGHRSNYGYTF
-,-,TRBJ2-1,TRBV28,CASSSGIGGNEQFF
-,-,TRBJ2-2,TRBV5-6,CASSFEGQLNTGELFF
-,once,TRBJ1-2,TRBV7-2,CASSLERSGYTF
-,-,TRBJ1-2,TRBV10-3,CAISDLGGNYGYTF
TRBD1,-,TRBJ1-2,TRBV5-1,CASSTGQGASGYTF